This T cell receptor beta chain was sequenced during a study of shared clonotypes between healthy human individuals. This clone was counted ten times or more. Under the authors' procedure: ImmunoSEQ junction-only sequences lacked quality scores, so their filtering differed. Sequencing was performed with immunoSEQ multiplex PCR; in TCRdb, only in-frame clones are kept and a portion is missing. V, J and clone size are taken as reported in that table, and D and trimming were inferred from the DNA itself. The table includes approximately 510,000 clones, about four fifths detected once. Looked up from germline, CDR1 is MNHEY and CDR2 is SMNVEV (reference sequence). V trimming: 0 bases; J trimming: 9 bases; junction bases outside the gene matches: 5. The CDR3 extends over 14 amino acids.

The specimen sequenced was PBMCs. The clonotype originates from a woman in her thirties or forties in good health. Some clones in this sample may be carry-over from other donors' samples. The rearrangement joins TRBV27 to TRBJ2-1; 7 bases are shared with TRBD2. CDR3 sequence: CASSLSGPGGEQFF. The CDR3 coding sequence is TGTGCCAGCAGTTTATCGGGGCCGGGGGGTGAGCAGTTCTTC.